This T cell receptor (beta chain) was sequenced for a study of shared clonotypes between healthy human individuals. Naive CD8 cells lacked CD45RO, underwent positive selection for CCR7 and left out terminally differentiated effector memory CD45RA+ cells. A remark on this clone: Other nucleotide sequences from this sample produce the same CDR3.

For sorted subsets, 150 to 200 ng DNA per replicate equaled approximately 30,000 T cell genomes. TCRdb's table, derived via immunoSEQ multiplex PCR, lists solely in-frame clones and lacks some. The sample contains some 2.1 million clones, 90% to 95% of which appear only once. This CDR3 is 12 amino acids long. Trimming cost V 0 bases and J 4 bases, with 5 bases left between them. Germline CDR1 SGHDT, CDR2 YYEEEE. Sequencing input: naive CD8+ T cells from PBMCs. This rearrangement joins TRBV5-6 to TRBJ2-7; no clear D gene. The source of this sequence is a man between 18 and 35 years old in good health. Some clones in this sample may be carry-over from other donors' samples. The CDR3 nucleotides read TGTGCCAGCAGCTTGGCTAGATACGAGCAGTACTTC. It translates to CASSLARYEQYF.